A selection of T cell receptor beta chains follows, all from one sample in a study of regulatory T cells in long-lasting Graves disease. TCRdb analysed the multiplex PCR reads with MiXCR anew, one entry per CDR3 protein. The data contain 410,000 or so distinct CDR3 sequences, about 15% of them seen just once; the ten biggest clones take up 15% to 20%. These data are also associated with another study on T cells in Graves' hyperthyroidism and ophthalmopathy.

The material was peripheral blood mononuclear cells (PBMCs), obtained at new diagnosis, from a patient treated with antithyroid drugs. Receptor source: a woman between 25 and 40 years old with Graves disease. CDR3s include the opening cysteine and the closing phenylalanine or tryptophan. The order of the fields is V gene, clone size, D gene, J gene, CDR3 DNA, CDR3 protein. A D gene is named only where the DNA matches it firmly. The size of a clone is reported for some rows only, either as once, few or many, or as a class for expanded clones.

V gene: TRBV20-1; clone size: many; D gene: TRBD1; J gene: TRBJ2-2; CDR3 DNA: TGCAGTGCTCCGGACAGGGGGCTAACCGGGGAGCTGTTTTTT; CDR3 protein: CSAPDRGLTGELFF
V gene: TRBV4-1; clone size: few; D gene: TRBD1; J gene: TRBJ2-2; CDR3 DNA: TGCGCCAGCAGCCAAGCCCCGACAGGGATCGGGGAGCTGTTTTTT; CDR3 protein: CASSQAPTGIGELFF
V gene: TRBV10-1; clone size: NA; D gene: TRBD2; J gene: TRBJ2-1; CDR3 DNA: TGCGCCAGCAGCGGACTAGGAAGGAATGAGCAGTTCTTC; CDR3 protein: CASSGLGRNEQFF
V gene: TRBV6-9; clone size: few; D gene: NA; J gene: TRBJ1-2; CDR3 DNA: TGTGCCAGCCGTATTCGACTTCTAGCTAACTATGGCTACACCTTC; CDR3 protein: CASRIRLLANYGYTF
V gene: TRBV12-3/TRBV12-4; clone size: many; D gene: TRBD1; J gene: TRBJ2-7; CDR3 DNA: TGTGCCAGCAGACCGGGACAGCCCTCCTACGAGCAGTACTTC; CDR3 protein: CASRPGQPSYEQYF
V gene: TRBV11-2; clone size: many; D gene: TRBD1; J gene: TRBJ1-1; CDR3 DNA: TGTGCCAGCAGCCACCTCGTTGGACAGGGGAGCACTGAAGCTTTCTTT; CDR3 protein: CASSHLVGQGSTEAFF
V gene: TRBV20-1; clone size: many; D gene: TRBD2; J gene: TRBJ2-1; CDR3 DNA: TGCAGTGCTAGTGAGCGGGAGGAGTACTACAATGAGCAGTTCTTC; CDR3 protein: CSASEREEYYNEQFF
V gene: TRBV12-5; clone size: NA; D gene: TRBD2; J gene: TRBJ2-3; CDR3 DNA: TGTGCTAGTGGACCCCCACTAGCGCCAGATACGCAGTATTTT; CDR3 protein: CASGPPLAPDTQYF
V gene: TRBV20-1; clone size: NA; D gene: TRBD2; J gene: TRBJ2-1; CDR3 DNA: TGCAGTGCCAGACTAGCGGTAACCTACAATGAGCAGTTCTTC; CDR3 protein: CSARLAVTYNEQFF
V gene: TRBV5-4; clone size: many; D gene: TRBD1; J gene: TRBJ2-7; CDR3 DNA: TGTGCCAGCAGCTTGGGGGACAGGGTTAAAGCCTACGAGCAGTACTTC; CDR3 protein: CASSLGDRVKAYEQYF
V gene: TRBV3-1; clone size: many; D gene: NA; J gene: TRBJ2-5; CDR3 DNA: TGTGCCAGCAGCTACCCCGGGATCGTCCAAGAGACCCAGTACTTC; CDR3 protein: CASSYPGIVQETQYF
V gene: TRBV29-1; clone size: few; D gene: NA; J gene: TRBJ2-1; CDR3 DNA: TGCAGCGTTGAAGATCTTGGGGTTGAGCAGTTCTTC; CDR3 protein: CSVEDLGVEQFF
V gene: TRBV19; clone size: few; D gene: TRBD2; J gene: TRBJ2-3; CDR3 DNA: TGTGCCAGTAGCCAGGAGGGAGGGGCAGATACGCAGTATTTT; CDR3 protein: CASSQEGGADTQYF
V gene: TRBV13; clone size: many; D gene: NA; J gene: TRBJ2-3; CDR3 DNA: TGTGCCAGCAGACTGGGCCGCACAGATACGCAGTATTTT; CDR3 protein: CASRLGRTDTQYF
V gene: TRBV4-1; clone size: many; D gene: TRBD2; J gene: TRBJ2-1; CDR3 DNA: TGTGCCAGCAGCCCAACCGGGACTAGCGGGAACAATGAGCAGTTCTTC; CDR3 protein: CASSPTGTSGNNEQFF
V gene: TRBV4-2; clone size: NA; D gene: NA; J gene: TRBJ2-7; CDR3 DNA: TGTGCCAGCAGCCAACGACAGGGAGGAATCTACGAGCAGTACTTC; CDR3 protein: CASSQRQGGIYEQYF
V gene: TRBV29-1; clone size: few; D gene: TRBD2; J gene: TRBJ2-3; CDR3 DNA: TGCAGCGCGGGACTAGCGGGCCCAGATACGCAGTATTTT; CDR3 protein: CSAGLAGPDTQYF
V gene: TRBV24-1; clone size: many; D gene: NA; J gene: TRBJ2-3; CDR3 DNA: TGTGCCACCAGTGACCCGGGAGACCAGTATTTT; CDR3 protein: CATSDPGDQYF
V gene: TRBV27; clone size: NA; D gene: NA; J gene: TRBJ1-5; CDR3 DNA: TGTGCCAGCAGTCCCTTGGGGGATGGAAATCAGCCCCAGCATTTT; CDR3 protein: CASSPLGDGNQPQHF
V gene: TRBV7-2; clone size: few; D gene: TRBD2; J gene: TRBJ2-1; CDR3 DNA: TGTGCCAGCAGCTTATCTAGCGGGTTTGAGCAGTTCTTC; CDR3 protein: CASSLSSGFEQFF
V gene: TRBV28; clone size: many; D gene: NA; J gene: TRBJ1-2; CDR3 DNA: TGTGCCAGCAGTTTATCCGCAGGTCGCGGCGGCTACACCTTC; CDR3 protein: CASSLSAGRGGYTF
V gene: TRBV20-1; clone size: few; D gene: TRBD1; J gene: TRBJ2-7; CDR3 DNA: TGCAGTGCCCCCGTGGACAGGTTCTCCTACGAGCAGTACTTC; CDR3 protein: CSAPVDRFSYEQYF
V gene: TRBV12-5; clone size: NA; D gene: NA; J gene: TRBJ1-2; CDR3 DNA: TGTGCTAGTGGTTTGGCTAGGGATTTTGGCTACACCTTC; CDR3 protein: CASGLARDFGYTF
V gene: TRBV9; clone size: few; D gene: NA; J gene: TRBJ2-7; CDR3 DNA: TGTGCCAGCAGCCCGACAGTGGTGACGCACGAGCAGTACTTC; CDR3 protein: CASSPTVVTHEQYF
V gene: TRBV19; clone size: few; D gene: TRBD2; J gene: TRBJ2-7; CDR3 DNA: TGTGCCAGTAGCCTCCGGGAGGTTGGGGCTTACGAGCAGTACTTC; CDR3 protein: CASSLREVGAYEQYF
V gene: TRBV11-2; clone size: many; D gene: NA; J gene: TRBJ2-3; CDR3 DNA: TGTGCCAGCAGCTTTGGTCCAGACACAGATACGCAGTATTTT; CDR3 protein: CASSFGPDTDTQYF
V gene: TRBV20-1; clone size: few; D gene: NA; J gene: TRBJ1-3; CDR3 DNA: TGCAGTGCTAGAAGCCAGTTTGGAAACACCATATATTTT; CDR3 protein: CSARSQFGNTIYF
V gene: TRBV10-3; clone size: few; D gene: NA; J gene: TRBJ1-1; CDR3 DNA: TGTGCCATTGGGGGAATGACTGAAGCTTTCTTT; CDR3 protein: CAIGGMTEAFF
V gene: TRBV28; clone size: many; D gene: NA; J gene: TRBJ2-3; CDR3 DNA: TGTGCCAGCAGTTTATATGGCCCTAGACAGTTCCCTAGCACAGATACGCAGTATTTT; CDR3 protein: CASSLYGPRQFPSTDTQYF
V gene: TRBV29-1; clone size: many; D gene: NA; J gene: TRBJ1-4; CDR3 DNA: TGCAGCGTTGCGAATGAAAAACTGTTTTTT; CDR3 protein: CSVANEKLFF
V gene: TRBV24-1; clone size: few; D gene: NA; J gene: TRBJ2-7; CDR3 DNA: TGTGCCACCAGTGATTCAGGGACCGAGCAGTACTTC; CDR3 protein: CATSDSGTEQYF
V gene: TRBV19; clone size: few; D gene: NA; J gene: TRBJ1-1; CDR3 DNA: TGTGCCAGTAGAACTACGGGGGCTGATGTTGCTTTCTTT; CDR3 protein: CASRTTGADVAFF
V gene: TRBV12-3/TRBV12-4; clone size: many; D gene: NA; J gene: TRBJ1-6; CDR3 DNA: TGTGCCAGCAGTTTAAAGGGGGTGGGTTCACCCCTCCACTTT; CDR3 protein: CASSLKGVGSPLHF
V gene: TRBV5-1; clone size: many; D gene: TRBD1; J gene: TRBJ1-1; CDR3 DNA: TGCGCCAGCAGCTTGGAACAGGGGGCTGGCCAAGCTTTCTTT; CDR3 protein: CASSLEQGAGQAFF
V gene: TRBV29-1; clone size: NA; D gene: NA; J gene: TRBJ1-4; CDR3 DNA: TGCAGCGCCTTGGGGGGAATGGGTGAAAAACTGTTTTTT; CDR3 protein: CSALGGMGEKLFF
V gene: TRBV12-3/TRBV12-4; clone size: NA; D gene: TRBD1; J gene: TRBJ2-7; CDR3 DNA: TGTGCCAGCAGTTCCCTCCTGACAGGGGAGGTTTTCTACGAGCAGTACTTC; CDR3 protein: CASSSLLTGEVFYEQYF
V gene: TRBV29-1; clone size: many; D gene: NA; J gene: TRBJ2-7; CDR3 DNA: TGCAGCGTTGAACTACAGAGCTCCTACGAGCAGTACTTC; CDR3 protein: CSVELQSSYEQYF
V gene: TRBV29-1; clone size: NA; D gene: TRBD1; J gene: TRBJ2-7; CDR3 DNA: TGCAGCGGGCAGGGGGTAGCCTACGAGCAGTACTTC; CDR3 protein: CSGQGVAYEQYF
V gene: TRBV12-3/TRBV12-4; clone size: many; D gene: TRBD1; J gene: TRBJ2-7; CDR3 DNA: TGTGCCAGCAGACCGGGACAGGGAGGTATCTACGAGCAGTACTTC; CDR3 protein: CASRPGQGGIYEQYF
V gene: TRBV12-3/TRBV12-4; clone size: many; D gene: NA; J gene: TRBJ1-5; CDR3 DNA: TGTGCCAGCCGCTTGGGGCAGGGTGGAGGTCAGCCCCAGCATTTT; CDR3 protein: CASRLGQGGGQPQHF
V gene: TRBV20-1; clone size: many; D gene: NA; J gene: TRBJ2-5; CDR3 DNA: TGCAGTGCTAGAGATCCTGGGACGAGGGCGACCCAGTACTTC; CDR3 protein: CSARDPGTRATQYF
V gene: TRBV20-1; clone size: NA; D gene: TRBD2; J gene: TRBJ2-1; CDR3 DNA: TGCAGTGCTAGCCCGGGACTAGCCCTCTACAATGAGCAGTTCTTC; CDR3 protein: CSASPGLALYNEQFF
V gene: TRBV6-2/TRBV6-3; clone size: NA; D gene: TRBD2; J gene: TRBJ2-1; CDR3 DNA: TGTGCCAGCAGTTATGCCCCGGGACTAGCGGGAGGGAACTACAATGAGCAGTTCTTC; CDR3 protein: CASSYAPGLAGGNYNEQFF
V gene: TRBV30; clone size: many; D gene: NA; J gene: TRBJ1-5; CDR3 DNA: TGTGCCTGGAGTGTCTGGGGCGATCAGCCCCAGCATTTT; CDR3 protein: CAWSVWGDQPQHF
V gene: TRBV6-5; clone size: few; D gene: TRBD2; J gene: TRBJ2-1; CDR3 DNA: TGTGCCAGCAGTTACTCGGGGATTCTAGCGGAGAACTACAATGAGCAGTTCTTC; CDR3 protein: CASSYSGILAENYNEQFF
V gene: TRBV6-5; clone size: NA; D gene: TRBD2; J gene: TRBJ2-1; CDR3 DNA: TGTGCCAGCAGTTACCCGGGGGGGGGCAATGAGCAGTTCTTC; CDR3 protein: CASSYPGGGNEQFF
V gene: TRBV13; clone size: NA; D gene: TRBD2; J gene: TRBJ2-7; CDR3 DNA: TGTGCCAGCAGCTCGCGGGAGGGCCCCTCCTACGAGCAGTACTTC; CDR3 protein: CASSSREGPSYEQYF
V gene: TRBV30; clone size: NA; D gene: NA; J gene: TRBJ2-3; CDR3 DNA: TGTGCCTGGGGGAGAGATACGCAGTATTTT; CDR3 protein: CAWGRDTQYF
V gene: TRBV5-6; clone size: many; D gene: NA; J gene: TRBJ2-5; CDR3 DNA: TGTGCCAGCAGAACCGGGACAAATCAAGAGACCCAGTACTTC; CDR3 protein: CASRTGTNQETQYF
V gene: TRBV7-8; clone size: many; D gene: NA; J gene: TRBJ1-2; CDR3 DNA: TGTGCCAGCAGCCTGGGACGGCCACTTCTCGGAGGCTACACCTTC; CDR3 protein: CASSLGRPLLGGYTF
V gene: TRBV12-3/TRBV12-4; clone size: NA; D gene: NA; J gene: TRBJ1-6; CDR3 DNA: TGTGCCAGCAGTTTTTCGACAGAGAGCTCCTATAATTCACCCCTCCACTTT; CDR3 protein: CASSFSTESSYNSPLHF
V gene: TRBV11-3; clone size: many; D gene: NA; J gene: TRBJ2-3; CDR3 DNA: TGTGCCAGCAGCTCTCCGACTAGTCTGAGCACAGATACGCAGTATTTT; CDR3 protein: CASSSPTSLSTDTQYF
V gene: TRBV4-2; clone size: NA; D gene: NA; J gene: TRBJ2-7; CDR3 DNA: TGTGCCAGCAGCCAAGCAGTAAGTGCAGGGGGGACCTACGAGCAGTACTTC; CDR3 protein: CASSQAVSAGGTYEQYF
V gene: TRBV5-1; clone size: few; D gene: TRBD2; J gene: TRBJ2-3; CDR3 DNA: TGCGCCAGCAGCCCCGGACTAGCGGGAGGGCGAGGGACAGATACGCAGTATTTT; CDR3 protein: CASSPGLAGGRGTDTQYF
V gene: TRBV2; clone size: many; D gene: NA; J gene: TRBJ2-7; CDR3 DNA: TGTGCCAGCAGTGAAGTCCGAGAGCAGTACTTC; CDR3 protein: CASSEVREQYF